The sequence of this T cell receptor (beta chain) was determined in a study of neurological immune-mediated disorders. V gave up 2 bases and J gave up 7 bases, with 16 bases separating them. This CDR3 has 15 amino acids. Germline assignment: CDR1 SGHRS and CDR2 YFSETQ. Unsorted libraries were generated from 2 million PBMCs. These cells had been stored in RNAlater at -80 C. TCRdb re-called the 5' RACE reads with MiXCR, one entry per CDR3 protein. The repertoire includes about 92,000 distinct CDR3 sequences, around 3.5% of them detected once, and less than 3% sits in the top ten. Overall study findings and caveats: The most TCR clonal expansion was seen in HTLV-1-associated myelopathy, and the least was seen in multiple sclerosis, which fell below healthy controls. Clinical features showed no association with the multiple sclerosis repertoire cluster, and MRI features showed none either. No CDR3 amino acid sequences recurred among expanded clones across subjects, suggesting private repertoires in all groups.

Many counts were recorded for this clonotype. Its antigen is still unknown. This receptor was obtained from a woman in her fifties or sixties with multiple sclerosis. This rearrangement joins TRBV5-1 to TRBJ2-1; D might be TRBD1 (7 bases). Sample: PBMCs. The CDR3 sequence is CASSLSGGGLNEQFF. CDR3 sequence (DNA): TGCGCCAGCAGCTTATCAGGGGGAGGCTTAAATGAGCAGTTCTTC.